This T cell receptor (beta chain) was obtained from a study of human T cells and chemical hapten exposure. The wider study: Diphenylcyclopropenone was applied weekly to patients' scalps across the approximately 25-week study. Overall study results and limits: The study found expanded TCRs formed significantly more large CDR3 similarity clusters than controls.

Each CDR3 protein is one row after TCRdb ran MiXCR on the RACE reads. The sample includes just over 350,000 distinct CDR3 sequences, about 6.9% of them seen just once. This sample's time point: patch test 2, 6 weeks after DPC sensitization. Sample treatment: therapeutic diphenylcyclopropenone sensitization with weekly scalp DPC. Comment on this clonotype: The antigen is unknown. An end of the junction does not agree with germline; a read error may underlie this.

The CDR3 spans 15 residues. Germline loops: CDR1 SGHTA, CDR2 FQGNSA. The clonotype was recovered from a woman between 18 and 29 years old with alopecia areata. Some clones in this sample may be carry-over from other donors' samples. The chain is built from TRBV7-2 and TRBJ2-3, with D possibly called TRBD1 or TRBD2 (6 bases each). The sample consisted of whole blood, taken in connection with sensitization to the hapten diphenylcyclopropenone (DPC). The DNA for the CDR3 is TGTGTCAGCAGCTCTCCGGGGGCACACACAGATACGCAGTATTTT. This encodes CVSSSPGAHTDTQYF.